This entry describes one T cell receptor (beta chain). Antigen specificity is unknown. In the source study's methods: Clonotypes per individual ranged from about 85,000 to nearly 550,000. TCRdb processed the 5' RACE reads anew with MiXCR; each CDR3 protein has one entry. It is TCRdb's table, rather than the study itself, that gives the V and J calls and clone size. The table has about 370,000 distinct CDR3 sequences, roughly 30% seen once; the top ten hold approximately 6.6%. The sample is drawn from a study of identical twins' blood T cells. Broader study findings: Abundant TCRbeta CDR3s overlapped more between twins than with unrelated donors. Out-of-frame TCRbeta clonotypes reportedly had markedly more similar V usage in twins than unrelated donors.

This TCR derives from a woman between 18 and 50 years old in good health. Sequencing was performed on PBMCs.

The CDR3 sequence is CASSLPQGRGGTEAFF. The CDR3 DNA follows: TGTGCCAGCAGCTTACCACAGGGAAGAGGAGGGACTGAAGCTTTCTTT. The chain is built from TRBV12-3 or TRBV12-4 and TRBJ1-1, with a weak D call TRBD1 (6 bases). The length of the CDR3 is 16 residues. The ends were cut back, 6 bases at V and 5 bases at J, with 22 bases in the middle.